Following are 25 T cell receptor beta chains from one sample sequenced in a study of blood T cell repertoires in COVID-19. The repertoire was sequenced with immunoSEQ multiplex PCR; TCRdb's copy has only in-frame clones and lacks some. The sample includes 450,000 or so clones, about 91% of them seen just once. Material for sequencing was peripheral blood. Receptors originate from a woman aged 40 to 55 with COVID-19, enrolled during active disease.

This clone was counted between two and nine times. The DNA for the CDR3 is TGTGCCTGGAGTTTCGACAGCAGGCCTGAAGCTTTCTTT. Its translation: CAWSFDSRPEAFF. The J gene is TRBJ1-1, the V gene TRBV30; D is perhaps TRBD1 (5 bases). The V end lost 2 bases, the J end lost 6 bases, and 13 bases lay between the germline ends. The CDR3 is 13 amino acids. Germline CDR1 GTSNPN, CDR2 SVGIG (reference sequence).

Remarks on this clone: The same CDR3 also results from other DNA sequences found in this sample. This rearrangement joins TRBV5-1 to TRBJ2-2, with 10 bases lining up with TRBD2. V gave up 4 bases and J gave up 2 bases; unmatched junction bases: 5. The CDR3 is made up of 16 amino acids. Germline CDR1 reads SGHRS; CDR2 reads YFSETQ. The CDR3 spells CASSPLAGGNTGELFF. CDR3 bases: TGCGCCAGCAGCCCATTAGCGGGGGGCAACACCGGGGAGCTGTTTTTT.

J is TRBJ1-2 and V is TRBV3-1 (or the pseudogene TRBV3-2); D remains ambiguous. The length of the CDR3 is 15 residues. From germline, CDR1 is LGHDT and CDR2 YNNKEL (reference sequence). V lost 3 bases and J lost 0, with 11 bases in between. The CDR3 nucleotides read TGTGCCAGCAGCCATCGAGGACTACCTAACTATGGCTACACCTTC. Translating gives CASSHRGLPNYGYTF.

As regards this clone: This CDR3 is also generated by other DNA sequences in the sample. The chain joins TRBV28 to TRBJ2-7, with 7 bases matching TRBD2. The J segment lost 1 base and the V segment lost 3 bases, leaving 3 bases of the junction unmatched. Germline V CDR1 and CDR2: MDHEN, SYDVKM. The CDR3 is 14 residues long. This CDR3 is CASSFLGGSYEQYF. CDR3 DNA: TGTGCCAGCAGTTTTCTGGGAGGGTCCTACGAGCAGTACTTC.

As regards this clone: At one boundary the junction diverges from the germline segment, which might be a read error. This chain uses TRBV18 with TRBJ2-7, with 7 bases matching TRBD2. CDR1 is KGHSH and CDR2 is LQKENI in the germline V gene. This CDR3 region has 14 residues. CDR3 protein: CTSSPPSGRSEQYF. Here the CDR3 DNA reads TGTACCAGCTCACCGCCCTCCGGGAGGTCCGAGCAGTACTTC.

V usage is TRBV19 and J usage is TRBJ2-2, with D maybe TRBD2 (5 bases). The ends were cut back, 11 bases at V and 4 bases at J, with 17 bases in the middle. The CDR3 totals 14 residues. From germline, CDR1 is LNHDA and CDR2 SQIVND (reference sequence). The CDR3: CACHPWERTGELFF. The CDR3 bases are TGTGCCTGTCACCCCTGGGAGCGCACCGGGGAGCTGTTTTTT.

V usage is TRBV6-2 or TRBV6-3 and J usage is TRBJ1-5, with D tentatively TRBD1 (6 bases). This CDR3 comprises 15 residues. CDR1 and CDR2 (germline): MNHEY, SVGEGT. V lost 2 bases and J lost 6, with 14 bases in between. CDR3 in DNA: TGTGCCAGCAGTTACCGGGGGGGGCCGGTTCAGCCCCAGCATTTT. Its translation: CASSYRGGPVQPQHF.

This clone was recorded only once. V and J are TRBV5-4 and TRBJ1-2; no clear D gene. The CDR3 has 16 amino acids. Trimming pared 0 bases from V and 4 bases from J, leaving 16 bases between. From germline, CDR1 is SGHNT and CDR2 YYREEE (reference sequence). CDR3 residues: CASSLGAAGLSYGYTF. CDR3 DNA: TGTGCCAGCAGCTTGGGGGCTGCGGGCCTGTCCTATGGCTACACCTTC.

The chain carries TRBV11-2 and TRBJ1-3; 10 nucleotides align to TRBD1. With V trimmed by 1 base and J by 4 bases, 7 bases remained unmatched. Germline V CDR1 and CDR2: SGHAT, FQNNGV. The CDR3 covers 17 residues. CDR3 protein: CASSLVRGQGIGNTIYF. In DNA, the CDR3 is TGTGCCAGCAGCTTAGTCCGGGGACAGGGGATAGGAAACACCATATATTTT.

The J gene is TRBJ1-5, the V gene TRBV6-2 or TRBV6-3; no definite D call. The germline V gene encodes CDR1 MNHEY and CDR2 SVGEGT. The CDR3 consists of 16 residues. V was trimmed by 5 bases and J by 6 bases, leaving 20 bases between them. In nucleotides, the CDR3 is TGTGCCAGCAGTCGCCCGGGGATCCTCGGGAGTCAGCCCCAGCATTTT. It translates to CASSRPGILGSQPQHF.

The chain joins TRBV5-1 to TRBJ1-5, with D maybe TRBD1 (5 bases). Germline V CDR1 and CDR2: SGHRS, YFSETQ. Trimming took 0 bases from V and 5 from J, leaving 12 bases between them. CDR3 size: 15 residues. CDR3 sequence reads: CASSLEGLSYQPQHF. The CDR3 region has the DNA TGCGCCAGCAGCTTGGAGGGGCTTAGTTATCAGCCCCAGCATTTT.

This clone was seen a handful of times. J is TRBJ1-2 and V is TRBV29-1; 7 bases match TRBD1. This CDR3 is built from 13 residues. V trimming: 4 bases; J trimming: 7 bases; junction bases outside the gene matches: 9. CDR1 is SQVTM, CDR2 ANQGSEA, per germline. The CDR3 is CSVAVATGVGYTF. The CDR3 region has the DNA TGCAGCGTTGCGGTCGCTACAGGGGTTGGCTACACCTTC.

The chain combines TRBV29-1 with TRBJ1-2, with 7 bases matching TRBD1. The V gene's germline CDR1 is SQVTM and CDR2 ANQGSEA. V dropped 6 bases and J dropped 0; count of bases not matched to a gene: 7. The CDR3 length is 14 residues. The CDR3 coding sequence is TGCAGCGTCATAAGGACAGGCACTAACTATGGCTACACCTTC. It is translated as CSVIRTGTNYGYTF.

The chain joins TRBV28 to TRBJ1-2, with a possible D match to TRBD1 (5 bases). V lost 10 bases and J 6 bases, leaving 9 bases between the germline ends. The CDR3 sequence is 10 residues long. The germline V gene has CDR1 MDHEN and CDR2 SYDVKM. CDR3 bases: TGTGCCACCAAAGGGGATGGCTACACCTTC. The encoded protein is CATKGDGYTF.

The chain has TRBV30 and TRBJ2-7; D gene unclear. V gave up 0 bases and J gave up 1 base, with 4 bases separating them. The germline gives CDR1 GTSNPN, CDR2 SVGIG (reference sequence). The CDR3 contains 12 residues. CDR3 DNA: TGTGCCTGGAGTGTATCGTCCTACGAGCAGTACTTC. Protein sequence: CAWSVSSYEQYF. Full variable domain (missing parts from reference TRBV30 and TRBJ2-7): SQTIHQWPATLVQPVGSPLSLECTVEGTSNPNLYWYRQAAGRGLQLLFYSVGIGQISSEVPQNLSASRPQDRQFILSSKKLLLSDSGFYLCAWSVSSYEQYFGPGTRLTVT.

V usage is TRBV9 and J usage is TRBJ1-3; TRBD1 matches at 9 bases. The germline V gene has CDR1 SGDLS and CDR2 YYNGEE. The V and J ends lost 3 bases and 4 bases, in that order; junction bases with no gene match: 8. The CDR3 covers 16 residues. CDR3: CASSGGQGVNGNTIYF. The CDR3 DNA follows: TGTGCCAGCAGCGGGGGACAGGGAGTTAACGGAAACACCATATATTTT.

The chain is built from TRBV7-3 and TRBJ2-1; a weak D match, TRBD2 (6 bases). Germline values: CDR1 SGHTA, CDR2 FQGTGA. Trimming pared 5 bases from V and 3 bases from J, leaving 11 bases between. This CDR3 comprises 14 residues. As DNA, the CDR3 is TGTGCCAGCAGCCGGGAGAACAGCTACAATGAGCAGTTCTTC. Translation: CASSRENSYNEQFF. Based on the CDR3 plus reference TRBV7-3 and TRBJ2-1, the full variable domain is GAGVSQTPSNKVTEKGKYVELRCDPISGHTALYWYRQSLGQGPEFLIYFQGTGAADDSGLPNDRFFAVRPEGSVSTLKIQRTERGDSAVYLCASSRENSYNEQFFGPGTRLTVL.

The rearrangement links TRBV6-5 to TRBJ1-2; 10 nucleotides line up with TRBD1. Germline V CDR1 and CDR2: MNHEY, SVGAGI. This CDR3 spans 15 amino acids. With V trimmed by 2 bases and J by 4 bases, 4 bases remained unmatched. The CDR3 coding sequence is TGTGCCAGCAGTTACATACGGACAGGGGGCTATGGCTACACCTTC. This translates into CASSYIRTGGYGYTF.

CDR3 sequence reads: CARSPASEGDLNSPLHF. CDR3 DNA: TGTGCCAGAAGCCCCGCGTCAGAGGGGGATTTGAATTCACCCCTCCACTTT. V and J are TRBV5-3 and TRBJ1-6, with D perhaps matching TRBD1 (6 bases). TRBV5-3 is classed as an ORF, of uncertain function. Trimming removed 4 bases from V and 7 bases from J, with 21 bases in between. The CDR3 runs to 17 residues.

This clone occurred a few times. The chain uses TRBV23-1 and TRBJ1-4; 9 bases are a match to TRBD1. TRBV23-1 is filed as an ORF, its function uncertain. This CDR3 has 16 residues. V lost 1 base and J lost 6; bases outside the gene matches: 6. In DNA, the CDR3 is TGCGCCAGCAGTCAATGGGAACAGGGGGCGGATGAAAAACTGTTTTTT. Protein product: CASSQWEQGADEKLFF.

The CDR3: CASSSRGQPQHF. CDR3 coding DNA: TGTGCCAGCAGTTCCAGGGGTCAGCCCCAGCATTTT. This sequence joins TRBV6-6 and TRBJ1-5, with D tentatively TRBD1 (6 bases). Per the germline V gene, CDR1 is MNHNY and CDR2 is SVGAGI (reference sequence). The CDR3 length is 12 residues. V dropped 4 bases and J dropped 6 bases, with 7 bases sitting between them.

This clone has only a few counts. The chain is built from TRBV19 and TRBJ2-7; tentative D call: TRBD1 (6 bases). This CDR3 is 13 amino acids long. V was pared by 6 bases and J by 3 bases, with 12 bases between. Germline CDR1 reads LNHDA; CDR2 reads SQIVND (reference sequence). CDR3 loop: CASSTQGIYEQYF. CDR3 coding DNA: TGTGCCAGTAGCACACAGGGTATCTACGAGCAGTACTTC.

The CDR3 DNA reads TGCAGTGCTAGTACCGGGACAGGTGCCTCTGGAAACACCATATATTTT. It codes for CSASTGTGASGNTIYF. V is TRBV20-1 and J is TRBJ1-3; 8 bases line up with TRBD1. Germline V CDR1 and CDR2: DFQATT, SNEGSKA (reference sequence). The CDR3 is 16 amino acids. The V segment lost 3 bases and the J segment 0 bases; nucleotides outside the gene matches: 7.

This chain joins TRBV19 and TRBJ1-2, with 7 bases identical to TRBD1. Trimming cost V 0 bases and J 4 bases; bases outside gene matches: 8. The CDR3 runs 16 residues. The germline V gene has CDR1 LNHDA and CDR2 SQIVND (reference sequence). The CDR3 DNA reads TGTGCCAGTAGTATAGAGCTGACAGGGTCCACCTATGGCTACACCTTC. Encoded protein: CASSIELTGSTYGYTF.

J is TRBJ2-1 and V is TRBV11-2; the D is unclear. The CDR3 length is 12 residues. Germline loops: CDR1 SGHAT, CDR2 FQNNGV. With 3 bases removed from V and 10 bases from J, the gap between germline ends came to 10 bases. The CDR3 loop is CASSFPQLEQFF. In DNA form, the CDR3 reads TGTGCCAGCAGCTTCCCCCAACTCGAGCAGTTCTTC.